The present T cell receptor beta chain was sequenced within a study of OX40 agonist ivuxolimab in advanced cancers. Deletions cut 7 bases from V and 3 bases from J, with 2 bases between. The CDR3 is made up of 10 amino acids. Germline loops: CDR1 SGHRS, CDR2 YFSETQ. Sequencing used immunoSEQ multiplex PCR; TCRdb keeps in-frame clones, though not all of them. Of roughly 63,000 clones listed, nearly 90% are singletons. The clonotype comes from an adult with an advanced solid tumor such as melanoma, head and neck, liver or kidney cancer. The sample consisted of CD4+ or CD8+ T cells sorted from blood, taken in a trial of the OX40 agonist ivuxolimab. The chain joins TRBV5-1 to TRBJ2-4, with D uncertain. This chain's CDR3 is CASDKNIQYF. CDR3 DNA sequence: TGCGCCAGCGACAAAAACATTCAGTACTTC.